This T cell receptor (beta chain) emerged from a study of CD8+ T cells in alopecia areata. For the study at large: The study gave treated patients oral tofacitinib at 5 to 10 mg twice daily. General study points: Clarity of TCR sharing across patients fell short of that in mice, possibly HLA-related.

Individuals with alopecia areata gave both lesional scalp punch biopsies and peripheral blood for collection. Extraction and reverse transcription of RNA yielded cDNA as the sequencing template. The data were produced by immunoSEQ multiplex PCR, yet TCRdb's version contains in-frame clones alone and is incomplete. The sample yields 60,000 to 70,000 clones, approximately 45% seen once. This CDR3 spans 13 amino acids. V was shortened by 4 bases and J by 4 bases, with 10 bases between the two germline ends. CDR1 SQVTM and CDR2 ANQGSEA come from the germline V gene. On this clone itself: Its antigen is still unknown.

The sample in question was CD8+ T cells sorted from blood, obtained at week 0. The source is a human donor with alopecia areata. The chain is built from TRBV29-1 and TRBJ2-2; D remains ambiguous. This CDR3 is CSVVFISTGELFF. CDR3 coding DNA: TGCAGCGTTGTCTTCATAAGCACCGGGGAGCTGTTTTTT.